The text below deals with one T cell receptor (beta chain). Its antigen is not yet known. No base quality information exists; no much larger clone differs at one position. The data were obtained in a study of CD8 T cells in Susac syndrome (dated by TCRdb to the late 2010s). For the wider study: Whether CD8+ T cell activation and differentiation in Susac syndrome was antigen driven was tested using repertoire sequencing. The study compared CD8+ T cell repertoire clonality among about a dozen healthy donors, around 14 Susac syndrome patients and some 16 multiple sclerosis patients. The full study reports these points: The number of individuals in the TCR sequencing and HLA analysis was acknowledged as relatively small.

CDR1 MNHEY and CDR2 SVGEGT are derived from the germline V gene. Inclusive of the bounding cysteine and phenylalanine, the CDR3 is 13 residues long. CDR3 DNA only is kept here, 39 bases in frame from base 1. Unmatched junction bases come to 5, with V trimmed by 4 bases and J by 8 bases. RNA was extracted with the RNeasy kit and roughly 0.5 to 1 ug was reverse transcribed using random hexamers. The immunoSEQ multiplex PCR assay, covering 54 Vbeta and 13 Jbeta segments, was used to amplify TCR beta CDR3 regions. PCR amplification bias was corrected by using a synthetic template baseline for primer optimization and computational correction. As for how the authors treated the data: Reads were annotated to V, D and J genes per IMGT and analyzed with immunoSEQ Analyzer, keeping only productive sequences. Clonality was calculated as one minus the Shannon entropy normalized by log2 of the number of productive unique sequences. Public and private clones were assessed among the 100 most prevalent clones of each patient and control. A clone was defined as Susac-specific if it was absent from the healthy and MS cohorts, from approximately 980 published viral clones and from other ImmuneACCESS disease sequences. TCRdb reprocessing: public reads trimmed at Q25 with fastp, clones called with MiXCR, in-frame beta chains kept. Identical CDR3 proteins give one entry, which carries the most common genes and DNA. The V and J calls follow TCRdb's processing rather than the paper's. The sample contains fewer than 150,000 distinct CDR3 sequences, about 90% of them found a single time. The ten largest clones represent under 0.25% of the sample.

High-throughput TCR beta sequencing profiled peripheral blood CD8+ and CD4+ T cells from healthy donors, Susac syndrome patients and multiple sclerosis patients. The multiple sclerosis controls were treatment-naive patients who had stable or active relapsing-remitting disease and met the revised McDonald criteria. Bulk CD8+ and CD4+ T cells were purified magnetically by negative isolation, whereas CD8+ TEMRA cells were enriched by FACS. Blood was collected in EDTA tubes and processed within 24 hours, with PBMCs isolated through density gradient centrifugation. PBMCs destined for TCR sequencing were cryopreserved in liquid nitrogen and later thawed in a 37 °C water bath. The sorted or isolated CD4+, CD8+ and CD8+ TEMRA cells had a purity of 90% or higher.

Material: CD8+ T cells from PBMCs. This sequence uses TRBV6-2 or TRBV6-3 and TRBJ2-1, and TRBD2 matches 7 of the central bases. The receptor's source is a human donor with multiple sclerosis. The nucleotides read TGTGCCAGCAGTTTGCTAGCGGTGGATGAGCAGTTCTTC. This gives the protein CASSLLAVDEQFF.